This TCR beta chain was captured in a study of blood T cell repertoires in COVID-19. Study background: Collection of acute and convalescent COVID-19 samples took place in the United States, Italy and Spain. PBMCs, B-cell-depleted T cells, or T cells provided the cDNA or gDNA that made up the material.

Under the authors' procedure: Amplification of reference gene primers provided the estimated nucleated cell counts. Only in-frame clones appear in the TCRdb table, and some are missing; sequencing was by immunoSEQ multiplex PCR. That table gives V, J and clone size, and the DNA gave D and trimming. The repertoire consists of over 200,000 clones, with approximately 83% occurring once and the leading ten covering around 4.4%. After removal of 4 bases from V and 5 bases from J, the junction contained 12 bases not matched to a gene. The CDR3 loop spans 15 amino acids. Germline CDR1 reads SGHRS; CDR2 reads YFSETQ.

The clonotype originates from a man aged 45-65 years with active or convalescent COVID-19. Sample: peripheral blood. The rearrangement uses TRBV5-1 and TRBJ2-7, with 7 bases aligning to TRBD1. The CDR3, as DNA: TGCGCCAGCAGCCCCCTCACCCCGACAGGGCACGAGCAGTACTTC. It translates to CASSPLTPTGHEQYF.